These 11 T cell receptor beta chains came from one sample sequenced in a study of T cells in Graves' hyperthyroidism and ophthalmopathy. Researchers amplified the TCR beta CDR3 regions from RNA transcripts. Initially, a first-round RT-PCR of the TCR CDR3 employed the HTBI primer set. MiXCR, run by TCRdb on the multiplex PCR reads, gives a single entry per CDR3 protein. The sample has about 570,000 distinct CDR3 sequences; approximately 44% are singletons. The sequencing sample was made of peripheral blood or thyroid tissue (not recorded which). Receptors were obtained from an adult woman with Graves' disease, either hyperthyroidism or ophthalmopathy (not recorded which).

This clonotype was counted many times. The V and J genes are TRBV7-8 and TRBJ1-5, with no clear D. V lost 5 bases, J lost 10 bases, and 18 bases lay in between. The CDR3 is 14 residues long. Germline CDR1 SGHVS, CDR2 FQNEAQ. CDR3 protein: CASSLLPRWYPQHF. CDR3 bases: TGTGCCAGCAGCCTCCTTCCCCGGTGGTACCCCCAGCATTTT.

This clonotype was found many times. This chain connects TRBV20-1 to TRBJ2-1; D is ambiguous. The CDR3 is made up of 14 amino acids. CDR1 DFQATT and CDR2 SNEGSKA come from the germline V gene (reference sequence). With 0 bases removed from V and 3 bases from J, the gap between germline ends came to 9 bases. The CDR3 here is CSARDRTDYNEQFF. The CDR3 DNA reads TGCAGTGCTAGAGATCGAACAGACTACAATGAGCAGTTCTTC.

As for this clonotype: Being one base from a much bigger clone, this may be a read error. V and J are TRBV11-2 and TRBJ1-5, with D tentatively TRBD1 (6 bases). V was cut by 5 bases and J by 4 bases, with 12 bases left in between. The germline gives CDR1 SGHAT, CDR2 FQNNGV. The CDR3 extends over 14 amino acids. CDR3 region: CASSGDRKNQPQHF. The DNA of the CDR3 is TGTGCCAGCAGCGGCGACAGGAAAAATCAGCCCCAGCATTTT.

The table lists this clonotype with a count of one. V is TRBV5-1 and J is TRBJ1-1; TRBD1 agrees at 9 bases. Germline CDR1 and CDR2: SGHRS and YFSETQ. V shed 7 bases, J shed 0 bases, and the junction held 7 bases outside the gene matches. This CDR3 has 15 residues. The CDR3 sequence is CASRRDRVVNTEAFF. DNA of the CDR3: TGCGCCAGCCGCCGGGACAGGGTAGTGAACACTGAAGCTTTCTTT.

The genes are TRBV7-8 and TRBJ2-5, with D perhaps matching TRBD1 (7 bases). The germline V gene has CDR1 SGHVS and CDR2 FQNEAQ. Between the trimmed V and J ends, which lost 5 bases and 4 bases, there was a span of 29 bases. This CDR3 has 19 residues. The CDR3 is CASSPGPGPGAGGIETQYF. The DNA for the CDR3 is TGTGCCAGCAGCCCCGGCCCTGGGCCTGGAGCAGGGGGGATAGAGACCCAGTACTTC. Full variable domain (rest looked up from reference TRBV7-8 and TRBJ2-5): GAGVSQSPRYKVAKRGQDVALRCDPISGHVSLFWYQQALGQGPEFLTYFQNEAQLDKSGLPSDRFFAERPEGSVSTLKIQRTQQEDSAVYLCASSPGPGPGAGGIETQYFGPGTRLLVL.

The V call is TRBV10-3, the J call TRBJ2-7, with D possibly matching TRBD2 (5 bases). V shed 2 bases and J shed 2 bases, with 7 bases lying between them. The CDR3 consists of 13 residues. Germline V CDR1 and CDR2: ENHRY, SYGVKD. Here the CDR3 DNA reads TGTGCCATCAGTGAGGTGGGAGCCTACGAGCAGTACTTC. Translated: CAISEVGAYEQYF.

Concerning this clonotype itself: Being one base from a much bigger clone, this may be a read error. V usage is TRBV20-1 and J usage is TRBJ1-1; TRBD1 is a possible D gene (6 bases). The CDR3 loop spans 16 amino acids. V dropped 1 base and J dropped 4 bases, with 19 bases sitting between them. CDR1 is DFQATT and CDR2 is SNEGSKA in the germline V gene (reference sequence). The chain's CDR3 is CSARVQGGIRSTEAFF. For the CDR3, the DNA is TGCAGTGCTAGAGTACAGGGAGGGATTCGGAGCACTGAAGCTTTCTTT.

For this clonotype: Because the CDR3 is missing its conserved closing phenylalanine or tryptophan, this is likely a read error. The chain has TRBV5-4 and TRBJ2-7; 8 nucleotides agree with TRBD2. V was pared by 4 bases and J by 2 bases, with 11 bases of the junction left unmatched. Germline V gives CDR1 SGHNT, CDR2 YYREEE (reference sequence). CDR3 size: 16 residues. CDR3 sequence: CASSPLAGRIPYEQYL. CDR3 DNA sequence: TGTGCCAGCAGCCCGTTAGCGGGGAGGATACCCTACGAGCAGTACCTC.

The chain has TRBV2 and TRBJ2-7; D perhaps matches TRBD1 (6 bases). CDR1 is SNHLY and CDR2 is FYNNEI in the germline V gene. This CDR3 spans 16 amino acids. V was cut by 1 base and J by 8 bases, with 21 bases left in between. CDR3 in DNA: TGTGCCAGCAGTGAAGGGACAGTCGATAATCGGCCCCAGCAGTACTTC. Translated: CASSEGTVDNRPQQYF. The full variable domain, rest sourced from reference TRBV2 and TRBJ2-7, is EPEVTQTPSHQVTQMGQEVILRCVPISNHLYFYWYRQILGQKVEFLVSFYNNEISEKSEIFDDQFSVERPDGSNFTLKIRSTKLEDSAMYFCASSEGTVDNRPQQYFGPGTRLTVT.

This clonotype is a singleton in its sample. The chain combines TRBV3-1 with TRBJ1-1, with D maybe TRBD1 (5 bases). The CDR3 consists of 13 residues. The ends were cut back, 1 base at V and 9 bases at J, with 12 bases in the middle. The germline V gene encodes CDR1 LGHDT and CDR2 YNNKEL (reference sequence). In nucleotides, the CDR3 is TGTGCCAGCAGCCAAGTCGGTGGGGCCCAAGCTTTCTTT. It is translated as CASSQVGGAQAFF.

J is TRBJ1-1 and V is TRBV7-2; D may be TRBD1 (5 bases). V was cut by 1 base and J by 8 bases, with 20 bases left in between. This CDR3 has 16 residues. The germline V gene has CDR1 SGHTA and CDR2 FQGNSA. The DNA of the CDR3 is TGTGCCAGCAGCTTAGGCCTGCGGGGACGGACGGCCGAAGCTTTCTTT. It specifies CASSLGLRGRTAEAFF. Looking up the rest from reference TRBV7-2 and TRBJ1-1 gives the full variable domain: GAGVSQSPSNKVTEKGKDVELRCDPISGHTALYWYRQSLGQGLEFLIYFQGNSAPDKSGLPSDRFSAERTGGSVSTLTIQRTQQEDSAVYLCASSLGLRGRTAEAFFGQGTRLTVV.